A selection of T cell receptor beta chains follows, all from one sample in a study of tumor and adjacent non-tumor tissue in lung cancer. Via MiXCR, TCRdb re-called the multiplex PCR reads, giving one row per CDR3 protein. The sample records 40,000 to 60,000 distinct CDR3 sequences, less than 70% being singletons. Sequenced sample: distant non-tumor lung tissue. Source of these receptors: a woman in her seventies with non-small cell lung cancer. Both conserved end residues are part of each CDR3. A D gene is named only where the DNA matches it firmly. The size of a clone is reported for some rows only, either as once, few or many, or as a class for expanded clones.

v_call	j_call	d_call	clone_size	cdr3_nt	cdr3_aa
TRBV5-6	TRBJ2-5	TRBD2	NA	TGTGCCAGCAGCCGGACTGGGGCGGGAGAGTATTTCGTCCAGCACTTC	CASSRTGAGEYFVQHF
TRBV28	TRBJ2-1	TRBD2	many	TGTGCCAGCAGTCATAACTGGGGGGCGGGAGGCCCCTCGGGGGAGCAGTTCTTC	CASSHNWGAGGPSGEQFF
TRBV29-1	TRBJ1-6	NA	few	TGCAGCGTTGAAGAGCGGGGGCCTGGTTCACCCCTCCGCTTT	CSVEERGPGSPLRF
TRBV6-2/TRBV6-3	TRBJ2-7	NA	NA	TGTGCCAGCGATTACCCGTCCTACGAGCAGTACTTC	CASDYPSYEQYF
TRBV12-3/TRBV12-4	TRBJ2-2	NA	NA	TGTGCCAGCAGCGAATCGGGCACCTGGGAGCCGTTCTTT	CASSESGTWEPFF
TRBV29-1	TRBJ2-1	TRBD2	NA	TGCAGCCCGAGACGGGGGGGCTCCTACAATGAGCAGTTCTTC	CSPRRGGSYNEQFF
TRBV7-8	TRBJ2-7	NA	NA	TGTACCAGCAGCCTCCGGGACGACTCCTACGATCAGTACTTC	CTSSLRDDSYDQYF
TRBV7-8	TRBJ1-1	NA	NA	TGTGCCAGCAGCCCCCTGTTTATGGGCACTGAAGCTTTCTTT	CASSPLFMGTEAFF
TRBV5-5	TRBJ1-6	NA	once	TGTGCCAGCAGCTTGGTCGCAGGGACCGCTAATAATTCACCCCTCTACTTT	CASSLVAGTANNSPLYF
TRBV6-6	TRBJ2-7	NA	NA	TGTGTCGGCAGTAGACAGGCCCCCTACGAGCAGTACTTC	CVGSRQAPYEQYF
TRBV6-1	TRBJ2-7	TRBD2	NA	TGTGCCAGCAGTGAAGTCAGCGGGAGCGACTACGAGCAGTACTTC	CASSEVSGSDYEQYF